In its sample, the clone carrying this TCR beta chain was seen a few times. Its target is unknown. The ends lost 4 bases at V and 8 bases at J; junction bases unmatched: 8. Germline V gene data show CDR1 as MDHEN and CDR2 as SYDVKM. There are 15 residues in the CDR3. Profiling relied on immunoSEQ multiplex PCR, and the TCRdb table lists in-frame clones only, not all of them. The table includes approximately 900 clones, around 73% detected once. Tumor samples were taken before definitive surgery or chemotherapy. The data were obtained in a study of high-grade serous ovarian cancer treatment subgroups. About the study: Samples averaged around 13,000 reads and some 7,500 unique TCR beta rearrangements. Study observations and caveats: Different patients shared almost no repertoire; same-patient tumors shared roughly 0.11 to 0.85. Only CDR3 was analyzed; CDR1 and CDR2 were not. Bulk tumor TCR sequencing gave no spatial information.

The receptor comes from a human donor with high-grade serous ovarian cancer. The sequenced sample was tumor tissue. V gene TRBV28 combines with J gene TRBJ2-2; TRBD2 agrees at 9 bases. The CDR3 protein is CASSSGGRASGELFF. For the CDR3, the DNA is TGTGCCAGCAGTTCAGGCGGGAGGGCCTCGGGGGAGCTGTTTTTT.